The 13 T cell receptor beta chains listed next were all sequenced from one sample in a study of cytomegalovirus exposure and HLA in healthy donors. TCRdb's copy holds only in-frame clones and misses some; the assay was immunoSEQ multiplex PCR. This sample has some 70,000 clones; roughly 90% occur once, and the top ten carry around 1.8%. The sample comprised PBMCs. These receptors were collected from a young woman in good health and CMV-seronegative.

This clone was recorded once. Written as DNA, the CDR3 is TGCGCCAGCAGCCCGAGTGCAGGGAACACCGGGGAGCTGTTTTTT. Its protein is CASSPSAGNTGELFF. V and J are TRBV5-1 and TRBJ2-2; no definite D call. CDR3 length: 15 residues. Germline V lookup: CDR1 SGHRS, CDR2 YFSETQ. Deletions cut 4 bases from V and 1 base from J, with 11 bases between.

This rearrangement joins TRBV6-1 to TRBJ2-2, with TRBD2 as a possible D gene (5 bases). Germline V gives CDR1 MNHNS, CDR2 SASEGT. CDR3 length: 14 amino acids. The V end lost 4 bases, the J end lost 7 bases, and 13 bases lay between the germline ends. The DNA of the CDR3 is TGTGCCAGCAGTGTCGGCCCGGGGAGCGGGGAGCTGTTTTTT. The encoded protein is CASSVGPGSGELFF.

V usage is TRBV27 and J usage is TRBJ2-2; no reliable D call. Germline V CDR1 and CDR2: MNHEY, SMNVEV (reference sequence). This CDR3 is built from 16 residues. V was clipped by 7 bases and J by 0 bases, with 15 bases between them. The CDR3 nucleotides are TGTGCCAGCACCCCTACTTGGAGTGCGAACACCGGGGAGCTGTTTTTT. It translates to CASTPTWSANTGELFF.

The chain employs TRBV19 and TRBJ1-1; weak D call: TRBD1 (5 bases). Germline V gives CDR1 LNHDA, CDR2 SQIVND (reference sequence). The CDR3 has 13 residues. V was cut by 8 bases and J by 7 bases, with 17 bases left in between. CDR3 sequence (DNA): TGTGCCAGTTTAAGGGGTCGAACGGGTGAAGCTTTCTTT. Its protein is CASLRGRTGEAFF.

CDR3 region: CASIKIRGAGAYNEQFF. For the CDR3, the DNA is TGTGCCAGCATCAAGATAAGGGGAGCGGGAGCGTACAATGAGCAGTTCTTC. V gene TRBV5-6 combines with J gene TRBJ2-1, with 8 nucleotides matching TRBD2. V gave up 6 bases and J gave up 4 bases; unmatched junction bases: 15. CDR1 is SGHDT, CDR2 YYEEEE, per germline. CDR3 length: 17 residues.

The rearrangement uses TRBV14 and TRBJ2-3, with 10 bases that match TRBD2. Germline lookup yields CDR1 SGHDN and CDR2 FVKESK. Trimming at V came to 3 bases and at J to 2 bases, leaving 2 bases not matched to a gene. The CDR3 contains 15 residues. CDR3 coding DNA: TGTGCCAGCAGCCAGCTAGCGGGGGACACAGATACGCAGTATTTT. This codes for CASSQLAGDTDTQYF. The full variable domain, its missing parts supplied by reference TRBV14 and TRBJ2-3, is EAGVTQFPSHSVIEKGQTVTLRCDPISGHDNLYWYRRVMGKEIKFLLHFVKESKQDESGMPNNRFLAERTGGTYSTLKVQPAELEDSGVYFCASSQLAGDTDTQYFGPGTRLTVL.

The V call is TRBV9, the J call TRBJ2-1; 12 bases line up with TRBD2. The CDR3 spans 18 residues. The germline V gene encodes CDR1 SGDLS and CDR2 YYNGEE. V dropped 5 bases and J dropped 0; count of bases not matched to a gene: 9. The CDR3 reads CASSQGLAGLSSYNEQFF. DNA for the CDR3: TGTGCCAGCAGTCAGGGACTAGCGGGCCTGAGCTCCTACAATGAGCAGTTCTTC.

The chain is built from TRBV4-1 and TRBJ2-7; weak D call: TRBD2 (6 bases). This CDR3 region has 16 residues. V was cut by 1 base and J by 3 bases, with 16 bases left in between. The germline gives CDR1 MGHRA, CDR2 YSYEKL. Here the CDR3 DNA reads TGCGCCAGCAGCCAAGTTCTCGGGGGAATGAACTACGAGCAGTACTTC. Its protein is CASSQVLGGMNYEQYF.

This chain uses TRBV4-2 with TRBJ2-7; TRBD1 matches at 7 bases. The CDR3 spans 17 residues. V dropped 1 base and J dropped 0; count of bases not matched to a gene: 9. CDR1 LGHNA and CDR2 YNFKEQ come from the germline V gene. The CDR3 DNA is TGTGCCAGCAGCCAAGTAGGGACAGCCACTGCCTCCTACGAGCAGTACTTC. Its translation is CASSQVGTATASYEQYF.

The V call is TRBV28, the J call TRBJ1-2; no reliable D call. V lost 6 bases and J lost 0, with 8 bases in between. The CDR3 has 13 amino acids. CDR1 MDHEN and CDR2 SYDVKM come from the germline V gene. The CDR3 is CASRQTANYGYTF. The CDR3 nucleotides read TGTGCCAGCAGACAGACGGCTAACTATGGCTACACCTTC.

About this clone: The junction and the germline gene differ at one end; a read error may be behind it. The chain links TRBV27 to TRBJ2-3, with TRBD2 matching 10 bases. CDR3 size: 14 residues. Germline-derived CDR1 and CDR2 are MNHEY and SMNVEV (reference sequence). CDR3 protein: CASSVAGGTYTQYF. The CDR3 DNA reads TGTGCCAGCAGCGTAGCGGGGGGCACATATACGCAGTATTTT.

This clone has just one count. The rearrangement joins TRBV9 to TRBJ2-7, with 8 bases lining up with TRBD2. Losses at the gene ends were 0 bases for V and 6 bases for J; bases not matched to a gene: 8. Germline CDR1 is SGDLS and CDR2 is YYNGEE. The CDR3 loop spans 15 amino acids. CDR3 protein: CASSVGPGGPSEQYF. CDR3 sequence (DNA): TGTGCCAGCAGCGTAGGTCCGGGGGGGCCGAGCGAGCAGTACTTC.

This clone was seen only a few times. The CDR3 loop is CASKDTMNTEAFF. CDR3 nucleotides: TGTGCCAGTAAGGACACCATGAACACTGAAGCTTTCTTT. This chain joins TRBV19 and TRBJ1-1, with D perhaps TRBD1 (5 bases). Trimming cost V 7 bases and J 0 bases, with 9 bases left between them. The V gene's germline CDR1 is LNHDA and CDR2 SQIVND (reference sequence). The CDR3 loop spans 13 amino acids.